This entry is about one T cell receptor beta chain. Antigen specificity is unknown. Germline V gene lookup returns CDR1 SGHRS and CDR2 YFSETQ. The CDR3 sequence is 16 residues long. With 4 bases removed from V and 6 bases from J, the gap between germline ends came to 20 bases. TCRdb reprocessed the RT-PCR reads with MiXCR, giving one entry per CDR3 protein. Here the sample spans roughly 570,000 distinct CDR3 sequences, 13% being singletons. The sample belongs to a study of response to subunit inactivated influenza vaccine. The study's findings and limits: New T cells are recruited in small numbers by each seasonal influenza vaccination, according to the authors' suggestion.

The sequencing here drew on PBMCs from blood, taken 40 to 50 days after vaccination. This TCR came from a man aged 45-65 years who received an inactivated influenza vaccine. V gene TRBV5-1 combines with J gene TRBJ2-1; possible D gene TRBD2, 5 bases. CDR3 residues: CASSEALRARGNEQFF. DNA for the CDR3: TGCGCCAGCAGCGAGGCTTTGAGGGCTCGCGGCAATGAGCAGTTCTTC.